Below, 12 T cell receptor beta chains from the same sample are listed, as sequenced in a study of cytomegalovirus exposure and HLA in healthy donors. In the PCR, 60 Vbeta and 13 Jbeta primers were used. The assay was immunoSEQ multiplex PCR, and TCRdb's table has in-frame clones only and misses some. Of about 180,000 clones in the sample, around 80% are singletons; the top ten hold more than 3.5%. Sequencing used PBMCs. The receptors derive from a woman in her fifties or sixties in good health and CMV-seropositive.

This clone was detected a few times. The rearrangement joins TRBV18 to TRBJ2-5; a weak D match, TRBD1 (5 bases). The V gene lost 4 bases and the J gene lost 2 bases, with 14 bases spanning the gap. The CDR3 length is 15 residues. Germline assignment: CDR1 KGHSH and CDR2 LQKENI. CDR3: CASSLQTARQETQYF. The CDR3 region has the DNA TGTGCCAGCTCACTTCAGACAGCGCGACAAGAGACCCAGTACTTC.

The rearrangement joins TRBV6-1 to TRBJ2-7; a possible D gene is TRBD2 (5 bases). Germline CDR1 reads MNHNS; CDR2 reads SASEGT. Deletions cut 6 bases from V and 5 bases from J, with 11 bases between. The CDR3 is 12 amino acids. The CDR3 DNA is TGTGCCAGCAGCCCCCTCGGGAACGAGCAGTACTTC. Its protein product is CASSPLGNEQYF.

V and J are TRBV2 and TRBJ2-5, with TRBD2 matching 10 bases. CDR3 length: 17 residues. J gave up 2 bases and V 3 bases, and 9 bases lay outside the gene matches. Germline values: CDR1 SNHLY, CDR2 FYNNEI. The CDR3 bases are TGTGCCAGCAGTGAGCGAGCGGGGGGGTTGCGGCAAGAGACCCAGTACTTC. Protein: CASSERAGGLRQETQYF.

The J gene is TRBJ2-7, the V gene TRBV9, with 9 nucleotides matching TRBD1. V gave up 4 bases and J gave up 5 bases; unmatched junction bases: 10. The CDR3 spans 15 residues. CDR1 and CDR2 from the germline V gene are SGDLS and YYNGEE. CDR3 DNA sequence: TGTGCCAGCAGCAAGCAGGGACAGGGTATCCACGAGCAGTACTTC. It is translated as CASSKQGQGIHEQYF.

The CDR3 sequence: CSDLDRTNTEAFF. CDR3 DNA sequence: TGCAGCGACCTGGACAGGACCAACACTGAAGCTTTCTTT. The chain combines TRBV29-1 with TRBJ1-1, with TRBD1 identical over 7 bases. Looked up from germline, CDR1 is SQVTM and CDR2 is ANQGSEA. Trimming at V came to 7 bases and at J to 2 bases, leaving 7 bases not matched to a gene. CDR3 length: 13 residues.

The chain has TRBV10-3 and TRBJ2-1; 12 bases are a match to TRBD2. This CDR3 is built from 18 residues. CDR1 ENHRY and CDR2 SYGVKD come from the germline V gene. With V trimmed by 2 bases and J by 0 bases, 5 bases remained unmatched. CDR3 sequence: CAISEASGGASSYNEQFF. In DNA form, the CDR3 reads TGTGCCATCAGTGAGGCTAGCGGGGGGGCGAGCTCCTACAATGAGCAGTTCTTC.

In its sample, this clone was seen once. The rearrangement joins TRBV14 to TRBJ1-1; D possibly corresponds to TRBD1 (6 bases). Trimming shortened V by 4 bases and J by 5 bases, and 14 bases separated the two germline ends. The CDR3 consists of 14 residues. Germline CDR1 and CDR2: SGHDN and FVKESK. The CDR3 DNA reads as TGTGCCAGCAGCCGCACAGGGTTTCGGACTGAAGCTTTCTTT. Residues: CASSRTGFRTEAFF.

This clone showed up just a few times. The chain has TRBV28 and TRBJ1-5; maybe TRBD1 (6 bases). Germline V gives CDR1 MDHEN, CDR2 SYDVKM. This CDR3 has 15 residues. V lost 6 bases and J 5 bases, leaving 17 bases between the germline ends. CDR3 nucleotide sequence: TGTGCCAGCAGGATATTAGGGGGTTCCTATCAGCCCCAGCATTTT. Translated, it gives CASRILGGSYQPQHF.

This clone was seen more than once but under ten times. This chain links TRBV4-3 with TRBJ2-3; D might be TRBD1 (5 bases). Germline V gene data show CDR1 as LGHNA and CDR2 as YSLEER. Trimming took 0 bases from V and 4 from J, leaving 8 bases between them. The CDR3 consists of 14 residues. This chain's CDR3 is CASSQDQGPDTQYF. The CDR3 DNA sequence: TGCGCCAGCAGCCAAGACCAGGGCCCAGATACGCAGTATTTT.

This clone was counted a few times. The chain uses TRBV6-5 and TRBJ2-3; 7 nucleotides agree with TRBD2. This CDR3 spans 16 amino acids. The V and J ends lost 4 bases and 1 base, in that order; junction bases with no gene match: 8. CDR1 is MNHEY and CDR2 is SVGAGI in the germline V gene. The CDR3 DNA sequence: TGTGCCAGCAGTTCCGGGGGACTAACCGGCACAGATACGCAGTATTTT. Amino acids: CASSSGGLTGTDTQYF.

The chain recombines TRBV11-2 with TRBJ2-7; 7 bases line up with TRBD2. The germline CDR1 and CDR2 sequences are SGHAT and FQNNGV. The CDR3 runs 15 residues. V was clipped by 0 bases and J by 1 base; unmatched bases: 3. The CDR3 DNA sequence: TGTGCCAGCAGCTTAGACGGGGGGTCATCCTACGAGCAGTACTTC. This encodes CASSLDGGSSYEQYF.

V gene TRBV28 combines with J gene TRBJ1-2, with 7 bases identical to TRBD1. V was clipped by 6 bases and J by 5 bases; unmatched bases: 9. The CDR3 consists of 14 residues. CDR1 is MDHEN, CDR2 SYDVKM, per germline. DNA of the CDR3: TGTGCCAGCAGGCGTTCCGGGACAGATTATGGCTACACCTTC. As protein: CASRRSGTDYGYTF.